The T cell receptor (beta chain) under discussion was sequenced for a study of siplizumab effects on memory and regulatory T cells. Germline V CDR1 and CDR2: LNHDA, SQIVND (reference sequence). The CDR3 sequence is 13 residues long. V shed 8 bases and J 5 bases; nucleotides not matched to a gene: 6. Assay: immunoSEQ multiplex PCR; the TCRdb copy retains only in-frame clones and omits some. The sample has 100,000 to 110,000 clones, approximately 94% seen once. Study outcomes and limitations: Roughly 80-97% of proliferating CD4+ or CD8+ clones defied assignment to a naive or memory phenotype. Mappable alloreactive CD4+ clones were on average around 69% Treg-derived with siplizumab, under 30% in controls.

This clone was found once. Its specificity is unknown. The chain has TRBV19 and TRBJ1-2; TRBD1 aligns across 9 bases. The sequenced sample consisted of non-Treg CD4+ T cells sorted from blood. The TCR sequence derives from a human donor in good health. The CDR3, as DNA: TGTGCCAGTGAAGGGACAGGGAGGTATGGCTACACCTTC. It codes for CASEGTGRYGYTF.